These 20 T cell receptor beta chains were all obtained from the same sample, sequenced in a study of CD8+ T cells in alopecia areata. Stated treatment: oral pan-JAK inhibitor, 5-10 mg twice daily. RNA extraction was followed by reverse transcription into cDNA, which acted as the sequencing template. TCRdb keeps only in-frame clones here, not all; method: immunoSEQ multiplex PCR. The top ten clones hold less than 2% of a sample with under 350,000 clones, 58% of them seen once. The sample was CD4+ T cells sorted from blood, taken at week 24, from a patient treated with tofacitinib. The receptors were sampled from a human donor with alopecia areata.

The gene calls are TRBV7-9 and TRBJ2-1, with D unresolved. There are 14 residues in the CDR3. Trimming removed 4 bases from V and 5 bases from J, with 12 bases in between. CDR1 is SEHNR, CDR2 FQNEAQ, per germline (reference sequence). The CDR3, as DNA: TGTGCCAGCAGCTGGGCACAGTTTAACAATGAGCAGTTCTTC. Encoded protein: CASSWAQFNNEQFF.

This clone was detected a few times. This sequence joins TRBV5-1 and TRBJ2-7; D possibly corresponds to TRBD1 (5 bases). The germline V and J ends were trimmed by 0 bases and 2 bases, with 9 bases remaining between them. This CDR3 has 14 residues. Germline lookup yields CDR1 SGHRS and CDR2 YFSETQ. The CDR3 protein is CASSLGDRAYEQYF. The DNA of the CDR3 is TGCGCCAGCAGCTTGGGAGACAGAGCCTACGAGCAGTACTTC.

The chain has TRBV30 and TRBJ2-1; D might be TRBD1 or TRBD2, each matching 6 bases. Trimming stripped 3 bases from V and 1 base from J, with 13 bases between. The CDR3 is 15 amino acids. The germline V gene encodes CDR1 GTSNPN and CDR2 SVGIG (reference sequence). CDR3 region: CAWRGGTGSYNEQFF. DNA for the CDR3: TGTGCCTGGAGGGGGGGTACAGGGTCCTACAATGAGCAGTTCTTC.

The chain combines TRBV9 with TRBJ2-1, with D perhaps given as TRBD1 or TRBD2 (5 bases each). CDR1 and CDR2 (germline): SGDLS, YYNGEE. Trimming shortened V by 3 bases and J by 7 bases, and 26 bases separated the two germline ends. CDR3 length: 18 amino acids. CDR3 amino acids: CASSARPRGAGVVNEQFF. Here the CDR3 DNA reads TGTGCCAGCAGCGCCCGCCCAAGGGGAGCAGGTGTGGTAAATGAGCAGTTCTTC. The whole variable domain, filled in from reference TRBV9 and TRBJ2-1, reads DSGVTQTPKHLITATGQRVTLRCSPRSGDLSVYWYQQSLDQGLQFLIQYYNGEERAKGNILERFSAQQFPDLHSELNLSSLELGDSALYFCASSARPRGAGVVNEQFFGPGTRLTVL.

This clone showed up just a few times. The V and J genes are TRBV7-9 and TRBJ2-1; D uncertain. V was pared by 5 bases and J by 5 bases, with 7 bases between. This CDR3 region has 12 residues. The germline gives CDR1 SEHNR, CDR2 FQNEAQ (reference sequence). The CDR3 bases are TGTGCCAGCAGCCAACGGAACAATGAGCAGTTCTTC. Amino acids: CASSQRNNEQFF.

This clone was observed a few times. CDR3 nucleotide sequence: TGTGCCAGCAGCCCTCGGACAGGGGTGGGACATGAGCAGTTCTTC. Translated: CASSPRTGVGHEQFF. The rearrangement uses TRBV7-2 and TRBJ2-1; 9 positions match TRBD1. CDR3 length: 15 amino acids. Unmatched junction bases numbered 10, after V lost 5 bases and J lost 8 bases. The germline gives CDR1 SGHTA, CDR2 FQGNSA.

The table lists this clone with a few counts. The chain uses TRBV30 and TRBJ2-3; 7 nucleotides match TRBD2. This CDR3 comprises 13 residues. Germline CDR1 is GTSNPN and CDR2 is SVGIG (reference sequence). The CDR3 reads CAGLAAEGDTQYF. In DNA form, the CDR3 reads TGTGCAGGCCTAGCGGCCGAGGGGGATACGCAGTATTTT.

The chain joins TRBV5-1 to TRBJ2-7; tentatively, D is TRBD1 (5 bases). Germline values: CDR1 SGHRS, CDR2 YFSETQ. The V gene lost 4 bases and the J gene lost 1 base, with 6 bases spanning the gap. There are 12 residues in the CDR3. The chain's CDR3 is CASSQGSYEQYF. CDR3 in DNA: TGCGCCAGCAGCCAGGGATCCTACGAGCAGTACTTC.

This sequence joins TRBV6-1 and TRBJ2-3; no firm D call. V was shortened by 8 bases and J by 4 bases, with 10 bases between the two germline ends. Looked up from germline, CDR1 is MNHNS and CDR2 is SASEGT. The CDR3 runs to 12 residues. CDR3 coding DNA: TGTGCCAGCGGAAAGGGCGCAGATACGCAGTATTTT. This gives the protein CASGKGADTQYF.

The chain carries TRBV4-1 and TRBJ2-3; no clear D gene. V gave up 4 bases and J gave up 4 bases, with 12 bases separating them. Germline assignment: CDR1 MGHRA and CDR2 YSYEKL. This CDR3 has 14 residues. CDR3 DNA: TGCGCCAGCAGCCTACTTGACCCCTCAGATACGCAGTATTTT. Protein sequence: CASSLLDPSDTQYF.

In the case of this clone: The sample has other DNA sequences that encode this CDR3 too. The rearrangement joins TRBV7-2 to TRBJ1-5; 9 bases match TRBD1. Germline-derived CDR1 and CDR2 are SGHTA and FQGNSA. V dropped 2 bases and J dropped 3; count of bases not matched to a gene: 2. This CDR3 has 15 residues. The CDR3 bases are TGTGCCAGCAGCTTAAGGACAGGGGTCAATCAGCCCCAGCATTTT. This translates into CASSLRTGVNQPQHF.

Here the CDR3 reads CASNERGRADTQYF. Written as DNA, the CDR3 is TGTGCCAGCAACGAAAGGGGCAGGGCAGATACGCAGTATTTT. The chain links TRBV2 to TRBJ2-3; D is possibly TRBD1 (5 bases). From germline, CDR1 is SNHLY and CDR2 FYNNEI. Trimming shortened V by 7 bases and J by 4 bases, and 15 bases separated the two germline ends. This CDR3 spans 14 amino acids.

This chain connects TRBV27 to TRBJ2-5; 8 bases are a match to TRBD2. The V segment lost 2 bases and the J segment 5 bases; nucleotides outside the gene matches: 7. The germline V gene has CDR1 MNHEY and CDR2 SMNVEV (reference sequence). The CDR3 has 15 residues. CDR3 in DNA: TGTGCCAGCAGTTTAAGGATAGCGGGGTGGGAGACCCAGTACTTC. Translating it yields CASSLRIAGWETQYF.

About this clone: A read error may account for a junction end that differs from germline. The CDR3 protein is CAWSIGTGNNYSYTF. The CDR3 nucleotides read TGTGCCTGGAGTATCGGCACGGGAAATAACTATAGCTACACCTTC. V usage is TRBV30 and J usage is TRBJ1-2; D ambiguous. The CDR3 loop spans 15 amino acids. Germline CDR1 is GTSNPN and CDR2 is SVGIG (reference sequence).

The J gene is TRBJ1-1, the V gene TRBV5-1; D might be TRBD1 (5 bases). Trimming removed 4 bases from V and 4 bases from J, with 14 bases in between. Per the germline V gene, CDR1 is SGHRS and CDR2 is YFSETQ. This CDR3 spans 14 amino acids. CDR3 in amino acids: CASSRTQGSTEAFF. CDR3 bases: TGCGCCAGCAGCCGGACCCAGGGAAGCACTGAAGCTTTCTTT.

V is TRBV30 and J is TRBJ1-6; no firm D call. Trimming pared 4 bases from V and 10 bases from J, leaving 11 bases between. CDR1 GTSNPN and CDR2 SVGIG come from the germline V gene (reference sequence). This CDR3 region has 12 residues. CDR3 amino acids: CAWNLLRSPLHF. The CDR3 DNA reads TGTGCCTGGAATCTCCTCCGATCACCCCTCCACTTT. The full variable domain, in which reference TRBV30 and TRBJ1-6 provide the parts outside the CDR3, is SQTIHQWPATLVQPVGSPLSLECTVEGTSNPNLYWYRQAAGRGLQLLFYSVGIGQISSEVPQNLSASRPQDRQFILSSKKLLLSDSGFYLCAWNLLRSPLHFGNGTRLTVT.

This clone was recorded a few times. V is TRBV18 and J is TRBJ1-1; the D gene is possibly TRBD1 (5 bases). Trimming left V 4 bases short and J 1 base short, with 7 bases between. The CDR3 is made up of 13 amino acids. The germline CDR1 and CDR2 sequences are KGHSH and LQKENI. CDR3 nucleotide sequence: TGTGCCAGCTCACACGACAGGAACACTGAAGCTTTCTTT. This codes for CASSHDRNTEAFF.

This clone was observed a handful of times. For the CDR3, the DNA is TGTGCCAGCAGTTTAACGGCGGGGACACCCCTCCACTTT. Amino acid sequence: CASSLTAGTPLHF. The chain is built from TRBV27 and TRBJ1-6; D not certain. The CDR3 spans 13 residues. Looked up from germline, CDR1 is MNHEY and CDR2 is SMNVEV (reference sequence). The V gene lost 2 bases and the J gene lost 11 bases, with 10 bases spanning the gap.

The chain carries TRBV5-6 and TRBJ1-5, with TRBD1 identical over 7 bases. Germline CDR1 reads SGHDT; CDR2 reads YYEEEE. The junction had 4 bases not matched to a gene; V was cut back by 6 bases and J by 7 bases. This CDR3 has 12 amino acids. The CDR3 spells CASNHRGQPQHF. CDR3 bases: TGTGCCAGCAACCACAGGGGACAGCCCCAGCATTTT.

The rearrangement uses TRBV9 and TRBJ2-5; 8 bases are a match to TRBD2. Germline V gene sequence: CDR1 SGDLS, CDR2 YYNGEE. The CDR3 length is 16 residues. V was pared by 0 bases and J by 0 bases, with 4 bases of the junction left unmatched. The CDR3 region is CASSVGSGGYQETQYF. The DNA for the CDR3 is TGTGCCAGCAGCGTAGGATCGGGGGGGTACCAAGAGACCCAGTACTTC. Full variable domain (missing parts from reference TRBV9 and TRBJ2-5): DSGVTQTPKHLITATGQRVTLRCSPRSGDLSVYWYQQSLDQGLQFLIQYYNGEERAKGNILERFSAQQFPDLHSELNLSSLELGDSALYFCASSVGSGGYQETQYFGPGTRLLVL.